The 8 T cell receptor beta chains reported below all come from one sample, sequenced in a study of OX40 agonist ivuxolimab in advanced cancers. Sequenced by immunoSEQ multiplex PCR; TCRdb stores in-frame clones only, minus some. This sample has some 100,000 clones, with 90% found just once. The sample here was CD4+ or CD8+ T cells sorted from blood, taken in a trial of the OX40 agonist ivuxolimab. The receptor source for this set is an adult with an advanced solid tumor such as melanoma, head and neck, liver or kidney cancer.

The CDR3 is CASRLGGGRDQPQHF. DNA of the CDR3: TGTGCCAGCAGGCTCGGCGGGGGGCGGGATCAGCCCCAGCATTTT. The chain carries TRBV7-2 and TRBJ1-5; TRBD1 is a possible D gene (6 bases). The length of the CDR3 is 15 residues. Germline V gene sequence: CDR1 SGHTA, CDR2 FQGNSA. V was pared by 6 bases and J by 5 bases, with 17 bases between.

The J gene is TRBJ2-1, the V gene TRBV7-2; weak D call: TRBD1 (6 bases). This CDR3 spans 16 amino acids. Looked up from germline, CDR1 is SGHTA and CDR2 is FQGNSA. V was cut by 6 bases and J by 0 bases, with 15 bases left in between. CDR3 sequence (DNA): TGTGCCAGCAGGGAAAATACAGGGTACTCCTACAATGAGCAGTTCTTC. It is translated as CASRENTGYSYNEQFF.

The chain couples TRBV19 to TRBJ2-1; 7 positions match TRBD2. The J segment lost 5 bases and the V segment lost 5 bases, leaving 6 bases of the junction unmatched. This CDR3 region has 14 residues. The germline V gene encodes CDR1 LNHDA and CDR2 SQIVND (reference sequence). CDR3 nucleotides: TGTGCCAGTAGTTCACTAGCGACTCACAATGAGCAGTTCTTC. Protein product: CASSSLATHNEQFF.

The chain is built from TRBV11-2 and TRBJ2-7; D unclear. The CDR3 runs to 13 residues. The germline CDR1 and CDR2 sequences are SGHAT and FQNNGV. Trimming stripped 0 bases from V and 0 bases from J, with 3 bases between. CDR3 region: CASSLEVSYEQYF. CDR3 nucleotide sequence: TGTGCCAGCAGCTTAGAGGTCTCCTACGAGCAGTACTTC.

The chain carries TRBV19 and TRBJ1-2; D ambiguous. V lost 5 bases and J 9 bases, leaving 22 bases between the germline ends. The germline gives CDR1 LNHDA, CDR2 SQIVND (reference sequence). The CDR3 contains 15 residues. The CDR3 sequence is CASSLSTNIPGSYTF. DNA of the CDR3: TGTGCCAGTAGTCTGTCGACCAATATACCCGGGAGCTACACCTTC.

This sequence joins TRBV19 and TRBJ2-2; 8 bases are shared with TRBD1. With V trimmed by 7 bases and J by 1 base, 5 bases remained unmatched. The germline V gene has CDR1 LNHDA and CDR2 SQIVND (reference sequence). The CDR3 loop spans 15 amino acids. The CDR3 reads CASNRDRMNTGELFF. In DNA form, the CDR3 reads TGTGCCAGTAATCGGGACAGGATGAACACCGGGGAGCTGTTTTTT.

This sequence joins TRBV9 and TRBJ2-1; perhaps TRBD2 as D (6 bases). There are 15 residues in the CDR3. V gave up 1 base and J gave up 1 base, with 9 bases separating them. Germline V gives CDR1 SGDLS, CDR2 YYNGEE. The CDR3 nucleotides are TGTGCCAGCAGCGTAATAGCGGCTTCCTACAATGAGCAGTTCTTC. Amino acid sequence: CASSVIAASYNEQFF.

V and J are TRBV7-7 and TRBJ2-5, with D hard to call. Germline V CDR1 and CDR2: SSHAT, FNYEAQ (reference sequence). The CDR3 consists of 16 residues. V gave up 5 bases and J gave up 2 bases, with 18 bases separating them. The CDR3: CASSPLGAALQETQYF. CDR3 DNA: TGTGCCAGCAGCCCACTCGGCGCGGCCCTACAAGAGACCCAGTACTTC. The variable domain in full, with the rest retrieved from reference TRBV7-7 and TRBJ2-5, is GAGVSQSPRYKVTKRGQDVTLRCDPISSHATLYWYQQALGQGPEFLTYFNYEAQPDKSGLPSDRFSAERPEGSISTLTIQRTEQRDSAMYRCASSPLGAALQETQYFGPGTRLLVL.